These 24 T cell receptor beta chains were all obtained from the same sample, sequenced in a study of CD8+ T cells in alopecia areata. Sequencing templates came from extracted RNA that was reverse transcribed into cDNA. Produced via immunoSEQ multiplex PCR; TCRdb's table is partial and in-frame only. The top ten clones hold under 7% of a sample with 190,000 or so clones, roughly 64% of them seen once. Described treatment: oral pan-JAK inhibitor, 5-10 mg twice daily. Specimen: CD4+ T cells sorted from blood, collected at week 24, from a patient treated with tofacitinib. The receptor source for this set is a human donor with alopecia areata.

V is TRBV14 and J is TRBJ2-7, with 9 bases aligning to TRBD1. The CDR3 runs 16 residues. CDR1 and CDR2 from the germline V gene are SGHDN and FVKESK. Trimming at V came to 0 bases and at J to 5 bases, leaving 8 bases not matched to a gene. The chain's CDR3 is CASSQDSGTGRHEQYF. As DNA, the CDR3 is TGTGCCAGCAGCCAAGATTCGGGGACAGGGCGTCACGAGCAGTACTTC. Full variable domain (missing parts from reference TRBV14 and TRBJ2-7): EAGVTQFPSHSVIEKGQTVTLRCDPISGHDNLYWYRRVMGKEIKFLLHFVKESKQDESGMPNNRFLAERTGGTYSTLKVQPAELEDSGVYFCASSQDSGTGRHEQYFGPGTRLTVT.

This sequence joins TRBV6-5 and TRBJ2-2, with D uncertain. The CDR3 contains 16 residues. Per germline, CDR1 MNHEY and CDR2 SVGAGI. The germline V and J ends were trimmed by 0 bases and 3 bases, with 11 bases remaining between them. In DNA form, the CDR3 reads TGTGCCAGCAGTTACTCGGAAGAGGAGTACACCGGGGAGCTGTTTTTT. Its translation is CASSYSEEEYTGELFF.

The genes are TRBV30 and TRBJ1-2; a weak D match, TRBD1 (5 bases). V dropped 0 bases and J dropped 0 bases, with 11 bases sitting between them. This CDR3 has 15 amino acids. CDR1 and CDR2 from the germline V gene are GTSNPN and SVGIG (reference sequence). CDR3 sequence: CAWSVGLGPNYGYTF. CDR3 bases: TGTGCCTGGAGTGTAGGGCTGGGGCCTAACTATGGCTACACCTTC.

The chain carries TRBV25-1 and TRBJ1-1, with TRBD1 identical over 10 bases. The J segment lost 1 base and the V segment lost 9 bases, leaving 5 bases of the junction unmatched. The CDR3 covers 14 residues. Germline V gene sequence: CDR1 MGHDK, CDR2 SYGVNS. Written as DNA, the CDR3 is TGTGCCAGTACAGGGACAGGGGCGAACACTGAAGCTTTCTTT. It specifies CASTGTGANTEAFF. The full variable domain, its missing parts supplied by reference TRBV25-1 and TRBJ1-1, is EADIYQTPRYLVIGTGKKITLECSQTMGHDKMYWYQQDPGMELHLIHYSYGVNSTEKGDLSSESTVSRIRTEHFPLTLESARPSHTSQYLCASTGTGANTEAFFGQGTRLTVV.

This clone was seen a few times. The rearrangement joins TRBV29-1 to TRBJ1-1; no firm D call. This CDR3 contains 13 residues. The V end was cut by 1 base, the J end by 1 base, with 7 bases between. The germline CDR1 and CDR2 sequences are SQVTM and ANQGSEA. This CDR3 reads CSVEVRQNTEAFF. In DNA form, the CDR3 reads TGCAGCGTTGAAGTCAGACAGAACACTGAAGCTTTCTTT.

This clone occurred a few times. This chain joins TRBV5-1 and TRBJ2-7; 7 bases line up with TRBD1. The CDR3 sequence is 14 residues long. The germline V gene encodes CDR1 SGHRS and CDR2 YFSETQ. Trimming took 4 bases from V and 2 from J; bases not matched to a gene: 6. The DNA for the CDR3 is TGCGCCAGCAGCCCGGGGACAGCCCCCTACGAGCAGTACTTC. This sequence encodes CASSPGTAPYEQYF.

V gene TRBV23-1 combines with J gene TRBJ1-2; D remains unclear. TRBV23-1 is assigned to the ORF class and has an uncertain function. The length of the CDR3 is 16 residues. Trimming removed 0 bases at V and 0 bases at J, with 11 bases between. CDR3 sequence (DNA): TGCGCCAGCAGTCAATCGGCCGGGTGGGCTAACTATGGCTACACCTTC. Protein sequence: CASSQSAGWANYGYTF.

This clone showed up just a few times. The sample holds other DNA sequences that translate to the same CDR3. CDR3 DNA sequence: TGCGCCAGCAGCTCCGGGGATCAAGAGACCCAGTACTTC. Translated: CASSSGDQETQYF. This rearrangement joins TRBV5-1 to TRBJ2-5; possible D gene TRBD2, 5 bases. V was clipped by 3 bases and J by 2 bases, with 8 bases between them. CDR3 length: 13 residues. CDR1 and CDR2 from the germline V gene are SGHRS and YFSETQ. The full variable domain, in which reference TRBV5-1 and TRBJ2-5 provide the parts outside the CDR3, is KAGVTQTPRYLIKTRGQQVTLSCSPISGHRSVSWYQQTPGQGLQFLFEYFSETQRNKGNFPGRFSGRQFSNSRSEMNVSTLELGDSALYLCASSSGDQETQYFGPGTRLLVL.

V usage is TRBV6-5 and J usage is TRBJ1-6, with TRBD1 identical over 9 bases. The CDR3 extends over 15 amino acids. Trimming cost V 5 bases and J 8 bases; bases outside gene matches: 7. Per germline, CDR1 MNHEY and CDR2 SVGAGI. The CDR3 region has the DNA TGTGCCAGCAGTGGACAGGGGCCCCGAGATTCACCCCTCCACTTT. Its translation is CASSGQGPRDSPLHF.

This chain joins TRBV10-3 and TRBJ2-5; 9 bases are shared with TRBD1. The trim removed 1 base at V and 5 bases at J, leaving 8 bases unmatched. The CDR3 runs 16 residues. Germline CDR1 and CDR2: ENHRY and SYGVKD. In DNA, the CDR3 is TGTGCCATCAGTGAGTTCGGGACAGGGCTCTTGGAGACCCAGTACTTC. Its protein is CAISEFGTGLLETQYF.

This rearrangement joins TRBV7-2 to TRBJ2-7; 7 bases fit TRBD1. This CDR3 is 13 amino acids long. Losses at the gene ends were 5 bases for V and 4 bases for J; bases not matched to a gene: 5. The germline V gene encodes CDR1 SGHTA and CDR2 FQGNSA. CDR3 nucleotides: TGTGCCAGCAGCATGGACAGGCGATACGAGCAGTACTTC. This translates into CASSMDRRYEQYF.

Of note for this clone: The same CDR3 is also encoded by other DNA sequences in this sample. This chain links TRBV7-8 with TRBJ2-7; D is possibly TRBD1 or TRBD2 (5 bases each). The ends were cut back, 0 bases at V and 2 bases at J, with 8 bases in the middle. Germline-derived CDR1 and CDR2 are SGHVS and FQNEAQ. The CDR3 length is 14 residues. The CDR3 region is CASSLAGRTYEQYF. Here the CDR3 DNA reads TGTGCCAGCAGCTTAGCGGGACGAACCTACGAGCAGTACTTC. The variable domain in full, completed from reference TRBV7-8 and TRBJ2-7, reads GAGVSQSPRYKVAKRGQDVALRCDPISGHVSLFWYQQALGQGPEFLTYFQNEAQLDKSGLPSDRFFAERPEGSVSTLKIQRTQQEDSAVYLCASSLAGRTYEQYFGPGTRLTVT.

This clone was picked up a small number of times. The CDR3 DNA reads as TGTGCCAGCGGAAGGGACAGGGTTGGGAAGACCCAGTACTTC. Translated, it gives CASGRDRVGKTQYF. The V call is TRBV6-1, the J call TRBJ2-5; 9 bases agree with TRBD1. Trimming removed 8 bases from V and 6 bases from J; junction bases left unmatched: 10. The germline CDR1 and CDR2 sequences are MNHNS and SASEGT. This CDR3 is built from 14 residues.

This clone appeared a few times. This chain links TRBV30 with TRBJ1-1, with D unclear. The ends were cut back, 1 base at V and 1 base at J, with 7 bases in the middle. The CDR3 extends over 13 amino acids. The germline gives CDR1 GTSNPN, CDR2 SVGIG (reference sequence). The CDR3 region is CAWSADSNTEAFF. CDR3 sequence (DNA): TGTGCCTGGAGTGCGGATTCGAACACTGAAGCTTTCTTT.

The V call is TRBV5-1, the J call TRBJ2-5; D ambiguous. The ends were cut back, 2 bases at V and 0 bases at J, with 8 bases in the middle. Germline V gene lookup returns CDR1 SGHRS and CDR2 YFSETQ. CDR3 length equals 14 residues. The CDR3 sequence is CASSFNTDQETQYF. DNA of the CDR3: TGCGCCAGCAGCTTCAACACAGACCAAGAGACCCAGTACTTC.

V and J are TRBV14 and TRBJ2-5; weak D call: TRBD2 (6 bases). The length of the CDR3 is 14 residues. The germline V gene encodes CDR1 SGHDN and CDR2 FVKESK. The V and J ends lost 4 bases and 4 bases respectively, with 13 bases between them. DNA of the CDR3: TGTGCCAGCAGCCTCGCCGGGGGTCGAGAGACCCAGTACTTC. It translates to CASSLAGGRETQYF.

The J gene is TRBJ2-5, the V gene TRBV4-2, with 7 bases that match TRBD2. The length of the CDR3 is 15 residues. Trimming at V came to 1 base and at J to 5 bases, leaving 7 bases not matched to a gene. The germline CDR1 and CDR2 sequences are LGHNA and YNFKEQ. This chain's CDR3 is CASSQVPGGMETQYF. CDR3 coding DNA: TGTGCCAGCAGCCAAGTTCCGGGAGGAATGGAGACCCAGTACTTC.

V gene TRBV7-2 combines with J gene TRBJ1-5; TRBD1 is a possible D gene (6 bases). With 2 bases removed from V and 7 bases from J, the gap between germline ends came to 6 bases. The CDR3 loop spans 12 amino acids. The germline CDR1 and CDR2 sequences are SGHTA and FQGNSA. The CDR3 bases are TGTGCCAGCAGCTTACAGGGGCAGCCCCAGCATTTT. Amino acids: CASSLQGQPQHF.

The chain combines TRBV5-6 with TRBJ2-5; a possible D gene is TRBD1 (5 bases). The CDR3 runs 13 residues. V lost 3 bases, J lost 0 bases, and 6 bases lay in between. The germline CDR1 and CDR2 sequences are SGHDT and YYEEEE. The CDR3 DNA is TGTGCCAGCAGCTCGGACAACCAAGAGACCCAGTACTTC. Its translation is CASSSDNQETQYF.

V is TRBV4-1 and J is TRBJ2-5; 8 bases line up with TRBD2. The ends lost 1 base at V and 0 bases at J; junction bases unmatched: 7. The CDR3 spans 17 residues. Germline V gene lookup returns CDR1 MGHRA and CDR2 YSYEKL. CDR3 DNA sequence: TGCGCCAGCAGCCAAGTGGTCAGGACTAGCTACCAAGAGACCCAGTACTTC. Its translation is CASSQVVRTSYQETQYF.

The J gene is TRBJ1-5, the V gene TRBV30; D gene unclear. The CDR3 is 13 amino acids. V lost 0 bases, J lost 7 bases, and 10 bases lay in between. From germline, CDR1 is GTSNPN and CDR2 SVGIG (reference sequence). CDR3 bases: TGTGCCTGGAGTGTAGACGGAAAGCAGCCCCAGCATTTT. It yields the protein CAWSVDGKQPQHF.

The chain recombines TRBV25-1 with TRBJ1-1, with a tentative D call TRBD1 (5 bases). Germline V CDR1 and CDR2: MGHDK, SYGVNS. The germline V and J ends were trimmed by 4 bases and 0 bases, with 12 bases remaining between them. This CDR3 is 15 amino acids long. CDR3: CASSVPQGVNTEAFF. DNA of the CDR3: TGTGCCAGCAGTGTCCCGCAGGGAGTGAACACTGAAGCTTTCTTT.

V usage is TRBV23-1 and J usage is TRBJ2-5, with D perhaps given as TRBD1 or TRBD2 (5 bases each). The J call may be wrong; the DNA end is better matched by TRBJ2-7. TRBV23-1 is flagged as an ORF with uncertain function. The length of the CDR3 is 21 residues. As DNA, the CDR3 is TGCGCCAGCAGTCAATCGGCCGACCCAAAGGACGGGGACCAGGAGCTGTACGAGCAGTACTTC. This gives the protein CASSQSADPKDGDQELYEQYF.

This clone was detected only a few times. The chain joins TRBV18 to TRBJ2-7, with D possibly matching TRBD1 (6 bases). Germline CDR1 is KGHSH and CDR2 is LQKENI. V shed 3 bases and J shed 12 bases, with 21 bases lying between them. CDR3 size: 14 residues. The CDR3 bases are TGTGCCAGCTCACCGACAGGCTATTCTACGGTTCTGTACTTC. Its translation: CASSPTGYSTVLYF.